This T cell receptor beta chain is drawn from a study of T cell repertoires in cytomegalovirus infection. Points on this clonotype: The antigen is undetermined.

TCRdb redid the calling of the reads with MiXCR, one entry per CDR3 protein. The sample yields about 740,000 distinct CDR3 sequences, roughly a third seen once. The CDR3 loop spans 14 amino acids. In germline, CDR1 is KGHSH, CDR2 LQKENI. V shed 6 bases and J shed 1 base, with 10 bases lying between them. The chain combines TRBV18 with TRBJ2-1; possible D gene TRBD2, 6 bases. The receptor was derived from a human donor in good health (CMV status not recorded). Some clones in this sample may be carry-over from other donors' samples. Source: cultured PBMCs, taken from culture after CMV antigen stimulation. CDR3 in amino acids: CASSGGASYNEQFF. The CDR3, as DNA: TGTGCCAGCTCCGGCGGGGCGTCCTACAATGAGCAGTTCTTC. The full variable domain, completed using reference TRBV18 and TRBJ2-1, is NAGVMQNPRHLVRRRGQEARLRCSPMKGHSHVYWYRQLPEEGLKFMVYLQKENIIDESGMPKERFSAEFPKEGPSILRIQQVVRGDSAAYFCASSGGASYNEQFFGPGTRLTVL.